Listed below are T cell receptor beta chains from one sample, sequenced in a study of OX40 agonist ivuxolimab in advanced cancers. Clones were sequenced by immunoSEQ multiplex PCR, and TCRdb holds only the in-frame ones, with some missing. The sample carries about 53,000 clones, roughly 83% recorded once. The sequenced sample was CD4+ or CD8+ T cells sorted from blood, obtained in a trial of the OX40 agonist ivuxolimab. Every receptor here comes from an adult with an advanced solid tumor such as melanoma, head and neck, liver or kidney cancer. Both conserved end residues are trimmed from each CDR3.

TRBV6-5,TRBJ2-7,ASSALAGGGEQY
TRBV18,TRBJ2-6,ASSRTIASGANVLT
TRBV4-2,TRBJ2-7,ASSLSGTNSYEQY
TRBV30,TRBJ2-1,AWSVHQGGGSPQF
TRBV30,TRBJ2-5,AWSRRGGLETQY
TRBV10-3,TRBJ1-1,AISESGGGTEAF
TRBV10-3,TRBJ2-5,AISLTSGSETQY
TRBV11-3,TRBJ2-3,ASSPVDSGRPDTQY
TRBV7-2,TRBJ2-7,ASSFSDTYEQY
TRBV5-1,TRBJ2-5,ASSLGSGSSETQY
TRBV19,TRBJ1-1,ASSIEDRASVTEAF
TRBV6-5,TRBJ1-5,ASSSQRDQPQH
TRBV5-1,TRBJ2-3,AASGQLSDTQY
TRBV11-3,TRBJ2-1,ASSLAGGWDEQF
TRBV9,TRBJ2-6,ASSDGTFSGANVLT
TRBV28,TRBJ2-1,ASSSPGLAGYNEQF
TRBV11-3,TRBJ2-3,ASSLDRSTDTQY
TRBV5-1,TRBJ1-4,ASSLVGGEGEKLF
TRBV5-6,TRBJ2-1,ASSLWGRRGEQF
TRBV11-1,TRBJ2-1,ASSLDRGGYNEQF
TRBV5-4,TRBJ2-2,ASSTGLAGATGELF
TRBV10-1,TRBJ2-5,ASSDREETQY
TRBV25-1,TRBJ2-1,ASSVGTFSYNEQF
TRBV7-8,TRBJ1-6,ASSLGGIIYNSPLH
TRBV18,TRBJ2-7,ASSLTGTSSSYEQY
TRBV19,TRBJ2-6,ASSIRPGANVLT
TRBV5-1,TRBJ2-5,ASSLESAQETQY
TRBV9,TRBJ1-5,ASSEGGSQPQH
TRBV29-1,TRBJ2-1,SVEEGWGGTSDVLEQF
TRBV5-5,TRBJ1-5,ASSGKGGLGNQPQH
TRBV7-2,TRBJ2-2,ASSTDRDKQLF
TRBV7-8,TRBJ1-1,ASYRLADTEAF
TRBV6-6,TRBJ1-2,ASSEVRDAGYT
TRBV11-1,TRBJ1-3,ASSIDSGNTIY
TRBV5-6,TRBJ1-2,ASRLRGTEYGYT
TRBV5-1,TRBJ2-5,ASSWADQETQY
TRBV7-2,TRBJ2-7,ASSLGSYAYEQY
TRBV27,TRBJ1-1,ASSLMGERVEAF
TRBV5-1,TRBJ2-1,ASSLGQLSYNEQF
TRBV19,TRBJ2-7,ASSIDQGEQY
TRBV30,TRBJ2-5,AWSHNRLAGGETQY
TRBV7-2,TRBJ2-2,ASSTQSGNTGELF
TRBV6-5,TRBJ1-2,ASSGRGDYGYT
TRBV2,TRBJ2-3,ASTPGALDTQY
TRBV7-3,TRBJ2-7,ASSLGGGGSYEQY
TRBV5-6,TRBJ1-2,ASSYGRRINYGYT
TRBV5-1,TRBJ1-3,ASSPPTPGNTIY
TRBV6-1,TRBJ2-5,ASSVIDHQETQY
TRBV4-1,TRBJ2-6,ASSQGNGANVLT
TRBV2,TRBJ1-6,ASSGVSSYNSPLH
TRBV28,TRBJ1-5,ASSFSGVLAQH
TRBV10-3,TRBJ2-7,AISEGTSGRKEQY